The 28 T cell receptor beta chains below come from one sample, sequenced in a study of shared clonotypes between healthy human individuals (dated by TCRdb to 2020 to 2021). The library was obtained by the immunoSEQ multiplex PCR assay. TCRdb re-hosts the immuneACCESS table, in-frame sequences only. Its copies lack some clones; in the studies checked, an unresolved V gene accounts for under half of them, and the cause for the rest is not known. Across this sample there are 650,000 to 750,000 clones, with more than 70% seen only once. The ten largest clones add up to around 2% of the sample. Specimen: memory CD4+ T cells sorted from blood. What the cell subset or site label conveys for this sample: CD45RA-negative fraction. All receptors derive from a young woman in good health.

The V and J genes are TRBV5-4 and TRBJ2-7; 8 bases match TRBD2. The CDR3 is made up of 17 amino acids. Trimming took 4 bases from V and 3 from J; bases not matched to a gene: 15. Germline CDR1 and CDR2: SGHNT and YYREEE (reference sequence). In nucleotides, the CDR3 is TGTGCCAGCAGCCAAGCCCTGGACAGCGGGAGTTACTACGAGCAGTACTTC. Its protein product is CASSQALDSGSYYEQYF.

The CDR3 DNA reads TGTGCCAGCAGCTCTGGGGGGCGCGAAAAACTGTTTTTT. As protein: CASSSGGREKLFF. The chain is built from TRBV7-2 and TRBJ1-4, with D possibly matching TRBD1 (6 bases). CDR1 is SGHTA and CDR2 is FQGNSA in the germline V gene. Trimming took off 4 bases at V and 8 bases at J, with 11 bases between the two ends. This CDR3 is 13 amino acids long. The variable domain in full, with the rest retrieved from reference TRBV7-2 and TRBJ1-4, is GAGVSQSPSNKVTEKGKDVELRCDPISGHTALYWYRQSLGQGLEFLIYFQGNSAPDKSGLPSDRFSAERTGGSVSTLTIQRTQQEDSAVYLCASSSGGREKLFFGSGTQLSVL.

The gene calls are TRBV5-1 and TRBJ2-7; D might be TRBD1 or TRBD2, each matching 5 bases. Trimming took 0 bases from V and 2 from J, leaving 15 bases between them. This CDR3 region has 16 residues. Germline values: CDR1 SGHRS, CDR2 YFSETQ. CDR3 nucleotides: TGCGCCAGCAGCTTGGACGGGGCGTCGGGACCCTACGAGCAGTACTTC. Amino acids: CASSLDGASGPYEQYF.

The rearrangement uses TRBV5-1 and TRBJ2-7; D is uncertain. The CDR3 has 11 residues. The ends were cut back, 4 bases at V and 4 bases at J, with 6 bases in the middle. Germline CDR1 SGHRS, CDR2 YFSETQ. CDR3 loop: CASSGSYEQYF. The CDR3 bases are TGCGCCAGCAGCGGCTCGTACGAGCAGTACTTC.

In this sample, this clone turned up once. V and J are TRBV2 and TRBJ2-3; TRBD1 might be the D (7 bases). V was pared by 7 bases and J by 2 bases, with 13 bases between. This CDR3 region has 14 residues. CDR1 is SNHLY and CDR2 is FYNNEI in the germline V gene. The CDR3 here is CASMEGQYTDTQYF. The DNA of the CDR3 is TGTGCCAGCATGGAGGGACAGTACACAGATACGCAGTATTTT.

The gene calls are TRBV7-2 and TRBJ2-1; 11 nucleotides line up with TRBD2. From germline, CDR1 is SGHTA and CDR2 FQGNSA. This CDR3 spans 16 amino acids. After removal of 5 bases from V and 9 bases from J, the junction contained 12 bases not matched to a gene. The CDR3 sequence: CASSPVALAGDGEQFF. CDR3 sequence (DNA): TGTGCCAGCAGCCCGGTAGCACTAGCGGGAGACGGTGAGCAGTTCTTC.

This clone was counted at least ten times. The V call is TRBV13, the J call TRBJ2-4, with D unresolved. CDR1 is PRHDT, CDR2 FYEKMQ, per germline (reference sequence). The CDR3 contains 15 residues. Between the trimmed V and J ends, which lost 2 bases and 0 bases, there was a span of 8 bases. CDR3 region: CASSLKVLAKNIQYF. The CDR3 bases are TGTGCCAGCAGCTTAAAAGTACTAGCCAAAAACATTCAGTACTTC.

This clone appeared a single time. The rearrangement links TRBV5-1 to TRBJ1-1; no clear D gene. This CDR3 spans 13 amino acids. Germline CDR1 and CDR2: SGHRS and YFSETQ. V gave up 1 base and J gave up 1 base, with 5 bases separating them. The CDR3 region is CASSLFQNTEAFF. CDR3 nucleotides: TGCGCCAGCAGCTTGTTTCAGAACACTGAAGCTTTCTTT.

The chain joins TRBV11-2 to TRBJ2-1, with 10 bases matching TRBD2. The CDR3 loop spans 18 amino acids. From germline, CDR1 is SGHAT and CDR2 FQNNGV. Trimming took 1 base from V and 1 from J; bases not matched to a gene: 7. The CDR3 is CASSLVEREGQSYNEQFF. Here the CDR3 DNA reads TGTGCCAGCAGCTTAGTTGAGCGGGAGGGCCAGTCCTACAATGAGCAGTTCTTC.

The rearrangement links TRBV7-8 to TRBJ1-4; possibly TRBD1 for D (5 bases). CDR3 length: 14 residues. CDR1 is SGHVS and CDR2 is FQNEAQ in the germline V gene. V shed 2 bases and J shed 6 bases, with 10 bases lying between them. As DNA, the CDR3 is TGTGCCAGCAGCTTATTCCAGGGCGATGAAAAACTGTTTTTT. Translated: CASSLFQGDEKLFF.

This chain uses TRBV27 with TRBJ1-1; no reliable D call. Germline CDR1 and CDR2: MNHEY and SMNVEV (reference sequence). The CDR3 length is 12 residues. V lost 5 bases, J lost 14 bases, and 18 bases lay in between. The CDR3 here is CASSPQGGGCFF. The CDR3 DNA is TGTGCCAGCAGTCCCCAAGGTGGAGGGTGCTTCTTT.

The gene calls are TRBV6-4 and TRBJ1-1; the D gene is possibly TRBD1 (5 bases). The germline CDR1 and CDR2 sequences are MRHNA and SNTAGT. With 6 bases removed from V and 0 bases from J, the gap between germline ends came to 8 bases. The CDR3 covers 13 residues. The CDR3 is CASRGGVNTEAFF. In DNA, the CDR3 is TGTGCCAGCAGGGGAGGGGTGAACACTGAAGCTTTCTTT.

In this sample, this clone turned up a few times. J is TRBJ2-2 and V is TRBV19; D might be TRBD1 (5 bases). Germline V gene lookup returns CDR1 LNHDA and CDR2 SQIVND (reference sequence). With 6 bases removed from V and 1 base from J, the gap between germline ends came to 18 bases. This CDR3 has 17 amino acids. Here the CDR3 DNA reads TGTGCCAGTAGCATTCCGACATTCGGACAGAACACCGGGGAGCTGTTTTTT. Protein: CASSIPTFGQNTGELFF.

The CDR3 bases are TGTGCCACCAGCAGACAGGGTGGAGGGGCCAACGTCCTGACTTTC. This translates into CATSRQGGGANVLTF. V is TRBV15 and J is TRBJ2-6, with D perhaps TRBD1 (5 bases). V was cut by 2 bases and J by 4 bases, with 9 bases left in between. The CDR3 covers 15 residues. Germline V CDR1 and CDR2: LNHNV, YYDKDF (reference sequence). Supplemented by reference TRBV15 and TRBJ2-6, the full variable domain reads DAMVIQNPRYQVTQFGKPVTLSCSQTLNHNVMYWYQQKSSQAPKLLFHYYDKDFNNEADTPDNFQSRRPNTSFCFLDIRSPGLGDTAMYLCATSRQGGGANVLTFGAGSRLTVL.

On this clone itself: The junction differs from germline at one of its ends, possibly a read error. This CDR3 is CASSPRLSGTGFYEQFF. CDR3 nucleotide sequence: TGTGCCAGCTCCCCACGCCTATCCGGGACAGGGTTTTATGAGCAGTTCTTC. The genes are TRBV18 and TRBJ2-1; 9 bases match TRBD1. CDR1 is KGHSH, CDR2 LQKENI, per germline. The CDR3 has 17 amino acids.

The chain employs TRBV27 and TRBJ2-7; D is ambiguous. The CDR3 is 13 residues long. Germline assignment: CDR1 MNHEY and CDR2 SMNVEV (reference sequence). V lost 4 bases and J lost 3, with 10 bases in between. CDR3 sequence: CASSSPASYEQYF. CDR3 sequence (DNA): TGTGCCAGCAGTTCTCCCGCGAGCTACGAGCAGTACTTC.

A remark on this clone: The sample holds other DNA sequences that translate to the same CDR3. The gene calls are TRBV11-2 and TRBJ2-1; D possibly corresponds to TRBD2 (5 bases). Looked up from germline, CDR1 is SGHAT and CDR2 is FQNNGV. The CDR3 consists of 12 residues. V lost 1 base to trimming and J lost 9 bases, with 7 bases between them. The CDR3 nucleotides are TGTGCCAGCAGCTTAGCCGGAGGTGAGCAGTTCTTC. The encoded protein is CASSLAGGEQFF.

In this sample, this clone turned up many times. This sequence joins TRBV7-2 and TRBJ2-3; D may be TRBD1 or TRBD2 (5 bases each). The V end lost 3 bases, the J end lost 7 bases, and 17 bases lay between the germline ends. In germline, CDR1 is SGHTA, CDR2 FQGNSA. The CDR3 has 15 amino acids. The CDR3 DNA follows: TGTGCCAGCAGCTTGGGGGTTCTCACTCCACATACGCAGTATTTT. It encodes CASSLGVLTPHTQYF.

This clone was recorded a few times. The CDR3 region is CASSQDLFGTWGLSYEQYF. CDR3 nucleotide sequence: TGCGCCAGCAGCCAAGATCTCTTTGGTACGTGGGGGCTCTCCTACGAGCAGTACTTC. The chain joins TRBV4-1 to TRBJ2-7, with D possibly TRBD1 on 6 matching bases. V lost 0 bases to trimming and J lost 0 bases, with 21 bases between them. The germline gives CDR1 MGHRA, CDR2 YSYEKL. The CDR3 spans 19 residues.

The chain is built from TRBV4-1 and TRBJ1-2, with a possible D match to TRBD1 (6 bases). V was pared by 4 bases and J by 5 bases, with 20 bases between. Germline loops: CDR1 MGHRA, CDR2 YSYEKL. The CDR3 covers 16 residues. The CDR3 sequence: CASSLTEGGLSYGYTF. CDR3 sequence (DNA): TGCGCCAGCAGCCTAACTGAAGGGGGACTCTCTTATGGCTACACCTTC.

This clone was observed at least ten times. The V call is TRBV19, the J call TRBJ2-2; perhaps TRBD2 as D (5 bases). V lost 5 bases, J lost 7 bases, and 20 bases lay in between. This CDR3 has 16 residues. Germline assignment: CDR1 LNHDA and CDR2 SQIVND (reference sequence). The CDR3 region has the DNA TGTGCCAGTAGTGGTGCGGGTACACTCAAGGGCGGGGAGCTGTTTTTT. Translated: CASSGAGTLKGGELFF.

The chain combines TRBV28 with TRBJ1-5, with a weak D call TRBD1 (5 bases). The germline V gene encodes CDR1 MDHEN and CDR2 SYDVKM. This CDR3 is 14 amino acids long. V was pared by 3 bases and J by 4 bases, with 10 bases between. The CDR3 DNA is TGTGCCAGCAGTTTGGGGCAGACAAATCAGCCCCAGCATTTT. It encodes CASSLGQTNQPQHF.

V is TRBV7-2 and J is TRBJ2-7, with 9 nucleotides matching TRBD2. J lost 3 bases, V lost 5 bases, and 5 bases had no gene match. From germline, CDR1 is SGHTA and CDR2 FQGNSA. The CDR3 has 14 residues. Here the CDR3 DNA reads TGTGCCAGCAGCCTACTAGCGGGCGTCTACGAGCAGTACTTC. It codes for CASSLLAGVYEQYF. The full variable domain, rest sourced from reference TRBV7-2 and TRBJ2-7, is GAGVSQSPSNKVTEKGKDVELRCDPISGHTALYWYRQSLGQGLEFLIYFQGNSAPDKSGLPSDRFSAERTGGSVSTLTIQRTQQEDSAVYLCASSLLAGVYEQYFGPGTRLTVT.

CDR3 sequence reads: CASSLDGTGYGYTF. DNA of the CDR3: TGCGCCAGCAGCTTGGATGGGACAGGGTATGGCTACACCTTC. The V call is TRBV5-1, the J call TRBJ1-2, with 9 nucleotides matching TRBD1. Trimming removed 0 bases from V and 5 bases from J; junction bases left unmatched: 2. The CDR3 loop spans 14 amino acids. The germline V gene has CDR1 SGHRS and CDR2 YFSETQ.

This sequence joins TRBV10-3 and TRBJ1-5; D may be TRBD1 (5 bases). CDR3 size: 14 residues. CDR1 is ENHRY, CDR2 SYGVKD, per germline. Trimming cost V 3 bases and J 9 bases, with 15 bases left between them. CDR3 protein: CAISDLRVSGPQHF. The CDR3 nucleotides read TGTGCCATCAGTGACCTCAGGGTTTCAGGGCCCCAGCATTTT.

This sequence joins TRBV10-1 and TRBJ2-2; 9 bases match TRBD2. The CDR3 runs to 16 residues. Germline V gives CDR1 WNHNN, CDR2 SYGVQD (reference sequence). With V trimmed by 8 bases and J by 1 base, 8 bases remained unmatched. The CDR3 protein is CASPNSGRMNTGELFF. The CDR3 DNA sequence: TGCGCCAGCCCGAATAGCGGGAGAATGAACACCGGGGAGCTGTTTTTT.

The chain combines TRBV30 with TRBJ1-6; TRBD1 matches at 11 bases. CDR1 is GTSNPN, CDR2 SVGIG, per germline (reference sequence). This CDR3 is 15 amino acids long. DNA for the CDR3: TGTGCGTCAGGACAGGGGGCGCGGTTAGATTCACCCCTCCACTTT. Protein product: CASGQGARLDSPLHF.

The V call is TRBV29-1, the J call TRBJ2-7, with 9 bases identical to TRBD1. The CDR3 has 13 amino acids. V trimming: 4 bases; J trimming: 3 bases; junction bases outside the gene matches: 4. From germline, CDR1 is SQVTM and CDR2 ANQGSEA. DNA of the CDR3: TGCAGCGTTGCAGACAGGGGGGGCTACGAGCAGTACTTC. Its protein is CSVADRGGYEQYF.